The 17 T cell receptor beta chains presented below share a single source sample, sequenced in a study of Ad26.COV2.S vaccination and SARS-CoV-2 variants. The treatment denotes: around 19 received Ad26.COV2.S at low or high dose, single or two shots; several received placebo; per-sample allocation not given. Day 63 after the first vaccine or placebo injection was the time point for sampling. Data came from immunoSEQ multiplex PCR; TCRdb stores just in-frame clones and leaves some out. The repertoire holds roughly 450,000 clones, more than 80% seen once, with less than 15% in the top ten. The sample in question was peripheral blood, obtained in a trial of Ad26.COV2.S vaccine versus placebo. The receptors shown here come from a person between 18 and 65 years old who received the Ad26.COV2.S COVID-19 vaccine or a placebo.

V usage is TRBV29-1 and J usage is TRBJ1-2, with D uncertain. Looked up from germline, CDR1 is SQVTM and CDR2 is ANQGSEA. V shed 3 bases and J shed 0 bases, with 14 bases lying between them. The CDR3 has 15 amino acids. DNA of the CDR3: TGCAGCGTTGACGGACTGGGGAGCACTAACTATGGCTACACCTTC. Translating gives CSVDGLGSTNYGYTF.

V gene TRBV2 combines with J gene TRBJ2-7; D may be TRBD1 or TRBD2 (5 bases each). Germline CDR1 is SNHLY and CDR2 is FYNNEI. The CDR3 covers 13 residues. Between the trimmed V and J ends, which lost 8 bases and 5 bases, there was a span of 16 bases. The CDR3 loop reads CASGGRGRHEQYF. DNA of the CDR3: TGTGCCAGCGGAGGTAGGGGCAGGCACGAGCAGTACTTC.

The chain combines TRBV5-1 with TRBJ2-1, with 9 bases that match TRBD2. J lost 9 bases, V lost 7 bases, and 8 bases had no gene match. Per germline, CDR1 SGHRS and CDR2 YFSETQ. This CDR3 has 13 residues. The CDR3 reads CASQREVVTEQFF. The CDR3, as DNA: TGCGCCAGCCAGCGGGAGGTTGTGACTGAGCAGTTCTTC. Filled out from reference TRBV5-1 and TRBJ2-1, the complete variable domain reads KAGVTQTPRYLIKTRGQQVTLSCSPISGHRSVSWYQQTPGQGLQFLFEYFSETQRNKGNFPGRFSGRQFSNSRSEMNVSTLELGDSALYLCASQREVVTEQFFGPGTRLTVL.

This clone occurred once. This CDR3 is CASSGYFDNYGYTF. In DNA, the CDR3 is TGTGCCAGCAGTGGTTACTTTGATAACTATGGCTACACCTTC. The V gene is TRBV6-2 or TRBV6-3, the J gene TRBJ1-2; unclear D gene. Trimming pared 5 bases from V and 1 base from J, leaving 11 bases between. Germline V gene sequence: CDR1 MNHEY, CDR2 SVGEGT. The CDR3 contains 14 residues.

The count of this clone is one. The chain links TRBV4-1 to TRBJ2-1, with 8 bases fitting TRBD2. CDR1 is MGHRA, CDR2 YSYEKL, per germline. V gave up 0 bases and J gave up 3 bases; unmatched junction bases: 4. The CDR3 sequence is 16 residues long. This CDR3 is CASSQDPSGFYNEQFF. As DNA, the CDR3 is TGCGCCAGCAGCCAAGACCCTAGCGGGTTCTACAATGAGCAGTTCTTC.

The chain recombines TRBV4-1 with TRBJ2-1; 9 bases fit TRBD1. J lost 8 bases, V lost 6 bases, and 5 bases had no gene match. Per the germline V gene, CDR1 is MGHRA and CDR2 is YSYEKL. The CDR3 runs 13 residues. DNA of the CDR3: TGCGCCAGCAGGACAGGGGGAGTCGATGAGCAGTTCTTC. Protein: CASRTGGVDEQFF.

A single count supports this clone. CDR3 in DNA: TGTGCCAGCAGCGTCGGGCTAGCGGCAGGCTACGAGCAGTACTTC. This gives the protein CASSVGLAAGYEQYF. The chain combines TRBV9 with TRBJ2-7; TRBD2 matches at 7 bases. The CDR3 has 15 residues. V lost 2 bases and J lost 3; bases outside the gene matches: 8. Germline lookup yields CDR1 SGDLS and CDR2 YYNGEE.

The chain couples TRBV5-4 to TRBJ1-5; D not resolved. The CDR3 covers 13 residues. CDR1 and CDR2 (germline): SGHNT, YYREEE (reference sequence). The V and J ends lost 4 bases and 6 bases respectively, with 11 bases between them. CDR3 region: CASSPHPSQPQHF. The CDR3 DNA reads as TGTGCCAGCAGCCCTCACCCCTCTCAGCCCCAGCATTTT.

The chain combines TRBV6-5 with TRBJ2-7; 10 nucleotides agree with TRBD2. CDR1 and CDR2 from the germline V gene are MNHEY and SVGAGI. CDR3 length: 15 amino acids. Trimming removed 6 bases from V and 1 base from J; junction bases left unmatched: 6. CDR3 protein: CASRGRTSGSYEQYF. The CDR3 DNA reads TGTGCCAGCAGGGGTAGGACTAGCGGATCCTACGAGCAGTACTTC.

The chain links TRBV5-4 to TRBJ1-1; D unresolved. The V end was cut by 3 bases, the J end by 5 bases, with 11 bases between. This CDR3 is built from 13 residues. The V gene's germline CDR1 is SGHNT and CDR2 YYREEE (reference sequence). This CDR3 reads CASSSYGETEAFF. The CDR3 DNA reads TGTGCCAGCAGCTCGTACGGTGAAACTGAAGCTTTCTTT.

This clone was seen only once. Written as DNA, the CDR3 is TGCGCCAGCAGCCAAGAGGACAGGGCCTATGGCTACACCTTC. Translating gives CASSQEDRAYGYTF. The rearrangement links TRBV4-3 to TRBJ1-2, with 8 bases aligning to TRBD1. The CDR3 has 14 amino acids. Germline V gene data show CDR1 as LGHNA and CDR2 as YSLEER. Trimming cost V 0 bases and J 4 bases; bases outside gene matches: 1.

This chain links TRBV7-9 with TRBJ2-6; D gene ambiguous. Trimming cost V 1 base and J 4 bases, with 8 bases left between them. CDR3 size: 15 residues. Germline V gene sequence: CDR1 SEHNR, CDR2 FQNEAQ (reference sequence). The CDR3 DNA is TGTGCCAGCAGCTTAGGAGGACCGGGGGCCAACGTCCTGACTTTC. This encodes CASSLGGPGANVLTF.

CDR3 in amino acids: CASSPQKGVNEKLFF. The DNA of the CDR3 is TGTGCCAGCAGTCCCCAAAAAGGGGTGAATGAAAAACTGTTTTTT. The chain joins TRBV27 to TRBJ1-4; a possible D gene is TRBD1 (5 bases). CDR1 is MNHEY, CDR2 SMNVEV, per germline (reference sequence). Trimming shortened V by 5 bases and J by 5 bases, and 15 bases separated the two germline ends. This CDR3 comprises 15 residues.

The chain employs TRBV5-6 and TRBJ1-3; D gene unclear. The CDR3 contains 15 residues. Germline V gives CDR1 SGHDT, CDR2 YYEEEE. The V end was cut by 0 bases, the J end by 0 bases, with 7 bases between. DNA of the CDR3: TGTGCCAGCAGCTTGGTTGGGGACTCTGGAAACACCATATATTTT. The encoded protein is CASSLVGDSGNTIYF.

The rearrangement joins TRBV30 to TRBJ1-4; D uncertain. The CDR3 is made up of 13 amino acids. The germline V and J ends were trimmed by 3 bases and 7 bases, with 12 bases remaining between them. The germline gives CDR1 GTSNPN, CDR2 SVGIG (reference sequence). The CDR3 loop is CAWSTVEGEKLFF. The CDR3, as DNA: TGTGCCTGGAGCACGGTAGAGGGTGAAAAACTGTTTTTT.

The J gene is TRBJ1-1, the V gene TRBV9; no firm D call. From germline, CDR1 is SGDLS and CDR2 YYNGEE. The CDR3 consists of 14 residues. Trimming took off 3 bases at V and 1 base at J, with 10 bases between the two ends. CDR3 amino acids: CASSADSRNTEAFF. CDR3 DNA sequence: TGTGCCAGCAGCGCCGACTCCCGGAACACTGAAGCTTTCTTT.

The V call is TRBV6-5, the J call TRBJ2-7; tentatively, D is TRBD1 (5 bases). Germline assignment: CDR1 MNHEY and CDR2 SVGAGI. The germline V and J ends were trimmed by 11 bases and 7 bases, with 18 bases remaining between them. The CDR3 consists of 12 residues. CDR3 coding DNA: TGTGCCTCACAGGACGAGTCTTGGGAGCAGTACTTC. This codes for CASQDESWEQYF.